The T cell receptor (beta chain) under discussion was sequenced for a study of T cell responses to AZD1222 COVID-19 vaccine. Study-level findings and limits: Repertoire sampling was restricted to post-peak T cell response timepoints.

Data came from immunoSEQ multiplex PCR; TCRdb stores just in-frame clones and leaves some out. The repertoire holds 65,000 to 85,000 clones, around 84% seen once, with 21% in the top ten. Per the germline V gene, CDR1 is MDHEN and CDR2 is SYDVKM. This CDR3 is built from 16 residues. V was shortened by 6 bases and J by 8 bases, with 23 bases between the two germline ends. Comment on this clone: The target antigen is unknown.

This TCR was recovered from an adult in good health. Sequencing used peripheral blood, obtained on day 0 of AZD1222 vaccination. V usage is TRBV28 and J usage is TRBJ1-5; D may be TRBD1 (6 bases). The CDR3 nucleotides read TGTGCCAGCAGCACCGACCCAGCCCCAGGGGTTAAGCCCCAGCATTTT. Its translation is CASSTDPAPGVKPQHF.